Below, one T cell receptor beta chain is given with its context. Its antigen is not known. Germline CDR1 SGHDN, CDR2 FVKESK. Trimming cost V 0 bases and J 4 bases, with 12 bases left between them. The CDR3 loop spans 16 amino acids. The data originate from a study of T cell responses to AZD1222 COVID-19 vaccine. Study-wide results and limits: Regions 160-218 and 743-854 held dominance among vaccine-associated CD4 TCRs, which spanned spike.

Libraries were prepared by immunoSEQ multiplex PCR; TCRdb keeps only in-frame clonotypes and omits some of them. The sample holds approximately 130,000 clones, 92% seen once. The sequence was collected from an adult in good health. This chain links TRBV14 with TRBJ1-4; unclear D gene. The sample here was peripheral blood, taken on day 0 of AZD1222 vaccination. The CDR3 protein is CASSQEVGSFNEKLFF. The CDR3 bases are TGTGCCAGCAGCCAAGAAGTGGGCAGCTTTAATGAAAAACTGTTTTTT.